One TCR beta chain is described in this entry. Its target is unknown. This sample stems from a study of cytomegalovirus exposure and HLA in healthy donors. Germline V lookup: CDR1 SGHTA, CDR2 FQGTGA. Trimming took 5 bases from V and 3 from J, leaving 17 bases between them. This CDR3 contains 15 residues. Using immunoSEQ multiplex PCR, the repertoire was profiled, and TCRdb retains in-frame clones only, with some absent. Among 65,000 to 80,000 clones listed, around 94% were seen once. Study results and limitations: Rarity marked most TCR sequences, yet some public TCRs occurred in many donors.

The source is a woman younger than 35 in good health and CMV-seropositive. J is TRBJ2-7 and V is TRBV7-3, with a weak D call TRBD2 (6 bases). Material: PBMCs. CDR3 sequence (DNA): TGTGCCAGCAGCCCGGGGGTGGGAGCATACTACGAGCAGTACTTC. Translating gives CASSPGVGAYYEQYF.